The entry that follows covers one T cell receptor beta chain sequence. The antigen remains undetermined. TCRdb keeps only in-frame clones here, not all; method: immunoSEQ multiplex PCR. The profile shows 40,000 to 45,000 clones, 65% to 90% of them singletons. J gave up 0 bases and V 4 bases, and 7 bases lay outside the gene matches. The V gene's germline CDR1 is MGHRA and CDR2 YSYEKL. The CDR3 spans 17 residues. This record belongs to a study of OX40 agonist ivuxolimab in advanced cancers. Study background: Recorded diagnoses for dose-escalation patients were hepatocellular carcinoma, melanoma, renal cell or head and neck cancer. People who had prior anti-PD-1, anti-PD-L1 or anti-CTLA-4 therapy could take part, and under 50% had some. General study results and limits: Also present in some nonresponders was a low level of normalized T-cell clonal expansion.

The origin of this receptor is an adult with an advanced solid tumor such as melanoma, head and neck, liver or kidney cancer. The V gene is TRBV4-1, the J gene TRBJ2-1; the match to TRBD2 covers 9 bases. The sequenced sample was CD4+ or CD8+ T cells sorted from blood, obtained in a trial of the OX40 agonist ivuxolimab. CDR3 in amino acids: CASSLYYSGGSYNEQFF. In nucleotides, the CDR3 is TGCGCCAGCAGCCTCTATTATAGCGGGGGCTCCTACAATGAGCAGTTCTTC.